This T cell receptor beta chain was sequenced during a study of blood T cell repertoires in COVID-19. Sequencing was performed with immunoSEQ multiplex PCR; in TCRdb, only in-frame clones are kept and a portion is missing. Among 250,000 or so clones listed, 90% were seen once. This CDR3 region has 14 residues. Germline V gene sequence: CDR1 SGHTA, CDR2 FQGTGA. The V and J ends lost 5 bases and 7 bases, in that order; junction bases with no gene match: 7. Sequencing was done on a sample of PBMCs or T cells enriched from blood (not recorded which). This TCR was recovered from a woman under 40 with acute COVID-19. The genes are TRBV7-3 and TRBJ2-7; 11 positions agree with TRBD2. CDR3 nucleotides: TGTGCCAGCAGCCGGACTAGCGGGCTGGGGGAGCAGTACTTC. Translation gives CASSRTSGLGEQYF.